This TCR beta chain was profiled in a study of control samples from healthy donors and cancer patients. TCRdb's table, derived via immunoSEQ multiplex PCR, lists solely in-frame clones and lacks some. The table shows under 130,000 clones, with roughly 91% occurring only once. The sample holds a few counts of this clone. The CDR3 is 14 amino acids. V lost 3 bases to trimming and J lost 4 bases, with 13 bases between them. The germline V gene has CDR1 SGDLS and CDR2 YYNGEE. The sample comprised PBMCs. The receptor was isolated from a man in his 60s with lung cancer. V is TRBV9 and J is TRBJ1-2, with unresolved D. The chain's CDR3 is CASSADLRFYGYTF. For the CDR3, the DNA is TGTGCCAGCAGCGCGGACCTACGCTTCTATGGCTACACCTTC.